Listed here are 2 T cell receptor beta chains from one sample, sequenced in a study of T cells in Graves' hyperthyroidism and ophthalmopathy (dated by TCRdb to the late 2010s). The library was generated by multiplex PCR. The instrument given in TCRdb is Illumina HiSeq 2000. The TCR beta CDR3 regions were amplified from the RNA transcripts. The TCR CDR3 was subjected to a first round of RT-PCR using the HTBI primer set and the Qiagen OneStep RT-PCR kit. TCRdb trimmed the raw reads at Q25, called clones with MiXCR and kept productive beta chains. Here each entry gathers all rows of one CDR3 protein and keeps the most common genes and DNA. For this sample there are 370,000 or so distinct CDR3 sequences; 15% to 18% appear just once. Of the sample, about 30% is held by the ten largest clones. Sequencing input: blood. The receptors come from a woman aged 18-30 years with Graves' hyperthyroidism that later progressed to Graves' ophthalmopathy.

The chain recombines TRBV10-3 with TRBJ1-5; the D is unclear. The CDR3 covers 13 residues. Trimming removed 4 bases from V and 0 bases from J, with 4 bases in between. Germline CDR1 and CDR2: ENHRY and SYGVKD. The CDR3: CAISVNSNQPQHF. The CDR3 DNA reads TGTGCCATCAGTGTAAATAGCAATCAGCCCCAGCATTTT.

This clonotype came up a few times. This sequence joins TRBV29-1 and TRBJ2-6, with a weak D call TRBD1 (5 bases). The V end was cut by 0 bases, the J end by 0 bases, with 9 bases between. Germline CDR1 is SQVTM and CDR2 is ANQGSEA. This CDR3 has 16 residues. The CDR3 sequence is CSVEEQAFSGANVLTF. DNA of the CDR3: TGCAGCGTTGAAGAACAGGCGTTCTCTGGGGCCAACGTCCTGACTTTC.